Listed below are T cell receptor beta chains from one sample, sequenced in a study of control samples from healthy donors and cancer patients. The table came from immunoSEQ multiplex PCR; TCRdb's copy has only in-frame clones and leaves some out. The sample gives 200,000 to 250,000 clones, roughly 94% of which show up once; roughly 1.6% is in the top ten. Material: blood. The receptors were sampled from a man between 50 and 59 years old in good health. CDR3s include the opening cysteine and the closing phenylalanine or tryptophan. Each record gives: clone size, J gene, V gene, D gene, CDR3 DNA, CDR3 protein. D genes are given only for firm matches. Only part of the rows carry a size: once, few, many, or a class if the clone is expanded.

- TRBJ2-7 TRBV7-2 - TGTGCCAGCAGCTTAGGCACTGCTTCCTACGAGCAGTACTTC CASSLGTASYEQYF
- TRBJ2-1 TRBV7-3 - TGTGCCAGCAGCCCGGGACCCAGCTCCTACAATGAGCAGTTCTTC CASSPGPSSYNEQFF
- TRBJ1-5 TRBV6-2/TRBV6-3 - TGTGCCAGCAGCCAAATCGAGGGGTCCAATCAGCCCCAGCATTTT CASSQIEGSNQPQHF
few TRBJ2-4 TRBV4-1 - TGCGCCAGCAGCCAAGATCCCGGACGGGGAGACATTCAGTACTTC CASSQDPGRGDIQYF
few TRBJ1-1 TRBV19 - TGTGCCAGTAGTATTGGGAGGGCGAACACTGAAGCTTTCTTT CASSIGRANTEAFF
- TRBJ2-7 TRBV5-6 - TGTGCCAGCAGGCTTCAGGGCTCCTACGAGCAGTACTTC CASRLQGSYEQYF
- TRBJ2-2 TRBV19 - TGTGCCAGTAGTATGGGGACTAACACCGGGGAGCTGTTTTTT CASSMGTNTGELFF
- TRBJ1-6 TRBV2 - TGTGCCAGCACCCATCTAAGGAGGGACCTTGAAGGGTCACCCCTCCACTTT CASTHLRRDLEGSPLHF
once TRBJ1-4 TRBV5-1 TRBD1 TGCGCCAGCAGCTCCGGACAGGCAACTAATGAAAAACTGTTTTTT CASSSGQATNEKLFF
- TRBJ1-2 TRBV28 - TGTGCCAGCAGTTTAGTGAGGGGAACCTATGGCTACACCTTC CASSLVRGTYGYTF
- TRBJ1-5 TRBV18 - TGTGCCAGCTCACCATGGCAGGATAACAATCAGCCCCAGCATTTT CASSPWQDNNQPQHF
- TRBJ2-3 TRBV5-1 - TGCGCCAGCAGCTTGGAATCAGATACGCAGTATTTT CASSLESDTQYF
few TRBJ1-1 TRBV12-5 - TGTGCTAGTGGCCTTCGTATCAACACTGAAGCTTTCTTT CASGLRINTEAFF
- TRBJ1-1 TRBV30 - TGTGCCTGGAATACCGGGGAGGACACTGAAGCTTTCTTT CAWNTGEDTEAFF
- TRBJ1-6 TRBV25-1 TRBD1 TGTGCCAGCAGATTGACAGGGGCCTCACCCCTCCACTTT CASRLTGASPLHF
- TRBJ2-7 TRBV2 TRBD1 TGTGCCAGCAGTCGGACAGGGAACCCCCCCGAGCAGTACTTC CASSRTGNPPEQYF
- TRBJ1-5 TRBV5-8 - TGTGCCAGCAGCTTGGGAGGGGTTAATCAGCCCCAGCATTTT CASSLGGVNQPQHF
- TRBJ1-5 TRBV15 - TGTGCCACCAGCAGAGGCCGCAGTCTTCAGTACGGCAATCAGCCCCAGCATTTT CATSRGRSLQYGNQPQHF
- TRBJ1-1 TRBV3-1/TRBV3-2 - TGTGCCAGCAGCCAAGGGGGAGCCACTGAAGCTTTCTTT CASSQGGATEAFF